This T cell receptor (beta chain) was found in a study of blood T cell repertoires in COVID-19. Study context: Sample material is recorded as cDNA or gDNA derived from T cells, B-cell-depleted T cells, or PBMCs.

Authors' processing steps: Researchers report that nucleated cell counts were estimated from reference gene primer amplification. Sequencing was performed with immunoSEQ multiplex PCR; in TCRdb, only in-frame clones are kept and a portion is missing. V, J and clone size are taken as reported in that table, and D and trimming were inferred from the DNA itself. The sample consists of approximately 200,000 clones, roughly 92% of them appearing once. The length of the CDR3 is 13 residues. Germline V gene lookup returns CDR1 SNHLY and CDR2 FYNNEI. The trim removed 8 bases at V and 8 bases at J, leaving 6 bases unmatched.

The clonotype comes from a man under 40 with COVID-19, enrolled during active disease. What was sequenced was peripheral blood. This chain joins TRBV2 and TRBJ1-4, with 9 nucleotides matching TRBD1. The CDR3 protein is CASGGTGWEKLFF. As DNA, the CDR3 is TGTGCCAGCGGAGGGACAGGGTGGGAAAAACTGTTTTTT.